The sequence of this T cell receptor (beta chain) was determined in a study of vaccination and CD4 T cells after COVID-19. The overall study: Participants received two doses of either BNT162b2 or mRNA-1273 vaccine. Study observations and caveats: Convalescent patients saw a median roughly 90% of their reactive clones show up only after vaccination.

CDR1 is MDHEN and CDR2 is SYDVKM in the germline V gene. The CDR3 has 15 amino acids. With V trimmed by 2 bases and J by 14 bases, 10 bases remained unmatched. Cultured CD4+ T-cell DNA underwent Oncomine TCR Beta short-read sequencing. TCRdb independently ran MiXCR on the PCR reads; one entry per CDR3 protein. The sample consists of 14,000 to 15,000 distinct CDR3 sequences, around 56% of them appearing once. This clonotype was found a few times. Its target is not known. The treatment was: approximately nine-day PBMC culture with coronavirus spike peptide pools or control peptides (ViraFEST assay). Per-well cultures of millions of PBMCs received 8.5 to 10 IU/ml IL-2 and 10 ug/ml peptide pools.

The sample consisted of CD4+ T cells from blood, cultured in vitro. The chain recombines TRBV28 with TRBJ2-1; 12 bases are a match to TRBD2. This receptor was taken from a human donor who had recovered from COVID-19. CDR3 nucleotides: TGTGCCAGCAGTTTAGACCGACTAGCGGGAGAGTCGAAGTTCTTC. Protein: CASSLDRLAGESKFF.